The clone carrying this T cell receptor (beta chain) showed up many times. Its antigen is unknown. The data are from a study of T cells after posttransplantation cyclophosphamide. Study findings and constraints: Blood and skin or GI T cell repertoires showed limited TRB overlap. Donor CD8+ memory clones often dominated recipient blood repertoires at later times. Recipient CMV seropositivity and CMV reactivation strongly tracked TRB clonality.

Method: immunoSEQ multiplex PCR; TCRdb's copy keeps in-frame clones and lacks some. The sample shows around 35,000 clones, none of them appearing just once. This related bone marrow graft donor gave peripheral blood on the day of marrow donation. Sequences were obtained from PBMCs. The TCR sequence derives from a woman aged 45-59 years in good health and a related stem cell transplant donor.

This CDR3 is CASSRPQGGAGNQPQHF. The CDR3 DNA reads TGTGCCAGCAGCCGACCACAGGGGGGAGCAGGCAATCAGCCCCAGCATTTT. V gene TRBV7-8 combines with J gene TRBJ1-5, with 8 bases identical to TRBD1. The CDR3 loop spans 17 amino acids. Per the germline V gene, CDR1 is SGHVS and CDR2 is FQNEAQ. The V gene end was trimmed by 5 bases and the J gene end by 2 bases; junction bases not matched to a gene: 11.